The 24 T cell receptor beta chains below come from one sample, sequenced in a study of blood T cells in healthy people across ages. Through a sample-barcoded 5' primer and a J-beta primer mix, a second PCR was run for roughly 6 to 11 cycles. TCRdb used MiXCR to reprocess the 5' RACE reads, holding one entry per CDR3 protein. This table holds around 990,000 distinct CDR3 sequences, less than 25% found once. This same sample was also part of a study on T cells of mothers and their children.

Material: blood. The receptors were gathered from a girl aged 2 to 10 in good health.

This clonotype was recorded a few times. The chain employs TRBV28 and TRBJ2-1, with TRBD2 as a possible D gene (6 bases). The J call could be wrong; TRBJ2-5 is a better fit for the DNA end. CDR1 is MDHEN, CDR2 SYDVKM, per germline. CDR3 length: 14 amino acids. DNA of the CDR3: TGTGCCAGCCTCTCCGGGAGTCCGGAGGAGACCCAGTACTTC. Translation: CASLSGSPEETQYF.

This clonotype was counted only a few times. This chain joins TRBV29-1 and TRBJ1-1; possible D gene TRBD1, 6 bases. The CDR3 length is 14 residues. The V gene lost 5 bases and the J gene lost 1 base, with 14 bases spanning the gap. The germline CDR1 and CDR2 sequences are SQVTM and ANQGSEA. As DNA, the CDR3 is TGCAGCGTTCATACAGGGAAAAGGAACACTGAAGCTTTCTTT. Translating it yields CSVHTGKRNTEAFF.

In DNA form, the CDR3 reads TGTGCCATCAGCCCGGGACTAGCGGACAATGAGCAGTTCTTC. Encoded protein: CAISPGLADNEQFF. The chain has TRBV10-3 and TRBJ2-1, with TRBD2 matching over 11 bases. Germline-derived CDR1 and CDR2 are ENHRY and SYGVKD. V shed 6 bases and J 5 bases; nucleotides not matched to a gene: 3. The CDR3 runs to 14 residues.

This clonotype was found a few times. V usage is TRBV7-8 and J usage is TRBJ1-3, with TRBD1 identical over 7 bases. This CDR3 region has 15 residues. V shed 4 bases, J shed 1 base, and the junction held 4 bases outside the gene matches. Germline CDR1 and CDR2: SGHVS and FQNEAQ. CDR3: CASSSGTVSGNTIYF. Written as DNA, the CDR3 is TGTGCCAGCAGCTCGGGGACAGTATCTGGAAACACCATATATTTT.

With regard to this clonotype: An end of the junction differs from the germline gene, which may be a read error. For the CDR3, the DNA is TGTACCAGCAGCCTCGGAGGCACCCCTGGTGAAAAACTGTTTTTT. This encodes CTSSLGGTPGEKLFF. This sequence joins TRBV12-3 or TRBV12-4 and TRBJ1-4; no reliable D call. The CDR3 covers 15 residues.

This clonotype was detected only a few times. The rearrangement joins TRBV29-1 to TRBJ2-6; tentative D call: TRBD1 (6 bases). Trimming cost V 5 bases and J 3 bases, with 8 bases left between them. In germline, CDR1 is SQVTM, CDR2 ANQGSEA. The CDR3 spans 13 residues. CDR3 DNA: TGCAGCGTTCAGGGGAATGGGGCCAACGTCCTGACTTTC. Protein product: CSVQGNGANVLTF. The full variable domain, with the rest looked up from reference TRBV29-1 and TRBJ2-6, is SAVISQKPSRDICQRGTSLTIQCQVDSQVTMMFWYRQQPGQSLTLIATANQGSEATYESGFVIDKFPISRPNLTFSTLTVSNMSPEDSSIYLCSVQGNGANVLTFGAGSRLTVL.

This clonotype has only a few counts. The chain combines TRBV6-2 or TRBV6-3 with TRBJ2-5; D tentatively reads TRBD1 or TRBD2 (5 bases each). The CDR3 totals 15 residues. The germline V gene encodes CDR1 MNHEY and CDR2 SVGEGT. Trimming stripped 6 bases from V and 1 base from J, with 15 bases between. The CDR3 spells CASRSQRGPQETQYF. CDR3 sequence (DNA): TGTGCCAGCAGATCCCAGAGGGGTCCCCAAGAGACCCAGTACTTC.

This clonotype has more than one count but fewer than ten. The rearrangement uses TRBV18 and TRBJ2-5, with a tentative D call TRBD2 (6 bases). Trimming cost V 3 bases and J 3 bases, with 17 bases left between them. The germline CDR1 and CDR2 sequences are KGHSH and LQKENI. This CDR3 contains 16 residues. CDR3: CASSPAAGTLEETQYF. In DNA form, the CDR3 reads TGTGCCAGCTCACCCGCGGCGGGAACCCTTGAAGAGACCCAGTACTTC.

This clonotype was seen a handful of times. V is TRBV27 and J is TRBJ1-6; D is possibly TRBD1 (6 bases). Germline CDR1 MNHEY, CDR2 SMNVEV (reference sequence). Trimming took 8 bases from V and 10 from J, leaving 21 bases between them. The CDR3 spans 15 residues. The CDR3 DNA sequence: TGTGCCAGCGGTCCAACAGGGTCCATTATATCACCCCTCCACTTT. Protein product: CASGPTGSIISPLHF.

J is TRBJ2-1 and V is TRBV29-1; D perhaps matches TRBD2 (7 bases). The tail of the sequence fits TRBJ2-5 better, so the J call may be wrong. CDR3 size: 13 residues. Germline values: CDR1 SQVTM, CDR2 ANQGSEA. CDR3 DNA: TGCAGAGGACCCAGGGGAGGGCAAGAGACCCAGTACTTC. It encodes CRGPRGGQETQYF.

This clonotype has a handful of counts. The chain employs TRBV3-1 and TRBJ2-3; 10 nucleotides line up with TRBD2. Looked up from germline, CDR1 is LGHDT and CDR2 is YNNKEL (reference sequence). CDR3 length: 17 residues. V was pared by 1 base and J by 3 bases, with 7 bases of the junction left unmatched. The CDR3 loop is CASSQGPAGGITDTQYF. For the CDR3, the DNA is TGTGCCAGCAGCCAAGGTCCAGCGGGAGGGATAACAGATACGCAGTATTTT.

This clonotype showed up just a few times. The chain has TRBV5-1 and TRBJ2-3, with no clear D. V was clipped by 1 base and J by 6 bases, with 6 bases between them. CDR3 size: 12 residues. CDR1 and CDR2 (germline): SGHRS, YFSETQ. This CDR3 reads CASSLRRDTQYF. As DNA, the CDR3 is TGCGCCAGCAGCTTGAGAAGGGATACGCAGTATTTT.

The chain recombines TRBV29-1 with TRBJ2-5; 11 nucleotides align to TRBD2. The J segment lost 1 base and the V segment lost 4 bases, leaving 2 bases of the junction unmatched. The CDR3 spans 14 residues. Germline CDR1 is SQVTM and CDR2 is ANQGSEA. CDR3 nucleotide sequence: TGCAGCGTTGCACTAGCGGGAGCCCAAGAGACCCAGTACTTC. It is translated as CSVALAGAQETQYF.

This clonotype was recorded once. The chain recombines TRBV6-1 with TRBJ2-7, with a tentative D call TRBD2 (6 bases). The germline V gene encodes CDR1 MNHNS and CDR2 SASEGT. The CDR3 extends over 14 amino acids. The V end lost 7 bases, the J end lost 2 bases, and 15 bases lay between the germline ends. CDR3 in DNA: TGTGCCAGCACGGGGGAAAGACTGACCTACGAGCAGTACTTC. Amino acids: CASTGERLTYEQYF.

This clonotype was detected a few times. This chain connects TRBV12-5 to TRBJ2-4; D is undetermined. Germline V gene data show CDR1 as LGHNT and CDR2 as FRNRAP. The ends were cut back, 5 bases at V and 1 base at J, with 12 bases in the middle. This CDR3 has 15 residues. The CDR3 sequence: CASGPTYLAKNIQYF. CDR3 coding DNA: TGTGCTAGTGGTCCTACATATCTGGCCAAAAACATTCAGTACTTC.

This clonotype was counted only a few times. The chain uses TRBV5-4 and TRBJ2-5; D might be TRBD1 (5 bases). With the DNA end fitting TRBJ2-1 better, the J assignment may be wrong. CDR3 length equals 15 residues. Germline CDR1 and CDR2: SGHNT and YYREEE (reference sequence). The CDR3 reads CASSSKGERGNEQFF. The CDR3 DNA is TGTGCCAGCAGCTCCAAAGGGGAAAGAGGCAATGAGCAGTTCTTC.

A few counts support this clonotype. This chain uses TRBV14 with TRBJ2-1, with D perhaps matching TRBD2 (6 bases). This CDR3 has 17 residues. CDR1 is SGHDN, CDR2 FVKESK, per germline. V dropped 0 bases and J dropped 0 bases, with 12 bases sitting between them. The CDR3 coding sequence is TGTGCCAGCAGCCAAGATGGAGGGTCCAGCTCCTACAATGAGCAGTTCTTC. It encodes CASSQDGGSSSYNEQFF. The variable domain in full, with the rest retrieved from reference TRBV14 and TRBJ2-1, is EAGVTQFPSHSVIEKGQTVTLRCDPISGHDNLYWYRRVMGKEIKFLLHFVKESKQDESGMPNNRFLAERTGGTYSTLKVQPAELEDSGVYFCASSQDGGSSSYNEQFFGPGTRLTVL.

The chain employs TRBV10-2 and TRBJ2-3; D is perhaps TRBD2 (5 bases). The CDR3 totals 13 residues. Deletions cut 6 bases from V and 7 bases from J, with 14 bases between. CDR1 and CDR2 (germline): WSHSY, SAAADI. CDR3 loop: CASRLILANTQYF. DNA of the CDR3: TGCGCCAGCAGGCTCATCCTAGCCAATACGCAGTATTTT.

This sequence joins TRBV29-1 and TRBJ2-7; 9 positions agree with TRBD1. With V trimmed by 6 bases and J by 2 bases, 5 bases remained unmatched. Looked up from germline, CDR1 is SQVTM and CDR2 is ANQGSEA. The CDR3 runs to 13 residues. This CDR3 reads CSVRTGEAYEQYF. In nucleotides, the CDR3 is TGCAGCGTCCGGACAGGGGAAGCCTACGAGCAGTACTTC.

This sequence joins TRBV11-2 and TRBJ1-2; no firm D call. Germline V gives CDR1 SGHAT, CDR2 FQNNGV. The CDR3 is 15 residues long. V shed 8 bases and J shed 0 bases, with 16 bases lying between them. The CDR3 protein is CASRRVAGPNYGYTF. CDR3 coding DNA: TGTGCCAGCCGCCGGGTAGCCGGGCCTAACTATGGCTACACCTTC.

This clonotype was seen a few times. V and J are TRBV15 and TRBJ2-7, with D possibly being TRBD1 (6 bases). The V gene lost 2 bases and the J gene lost 6 bases, with 14 bases spanning the gap. CDR3 size: 14 residues. Germline V lookup: CDR1 LNHNV, CDR2 YYDKDF (reference sequence). CDR3 loop: CATSRRTGSGEQYF. The CDR3 region has the DNA TGTGCCACCAGCAGACGAACAGGGTCAGGCGAGCAGTACTTC. Complete variable domain (other parts from reference TRBV15 and TRBJ2-7): DAMVIQNPRYQVTQFGKPVTLSCSQTLNHNVMYWYQQKSSQAPKLLFHYYDKDFNNEADTPDNFQSRRPNTSFCFLDIRSPGLGDTAMYLCATSRRTGSGEQYFGPGTRLTVT.

A few counts support this clonotype. The chain links TRBV3-1 to TRBJ2-2; 11 positions agree with TRBD1. The germline V gene has CDR1 LGHDT and CDR2 YNNKEL (reference sequence). V was pared by 8 bases and J by 5 bases, with 13 bases of the junction left unmatched. The length of the CDR3 is 17 residues. The CDR3 DNA is TGTGCCAGCCTAAGATGGACAGGGGGCGGAGGTACCGGGGAGCTGTTTTTT. Amino acids: CASLRWTGGGGTGELFF.

This clonotype was observed a few times. The chain is built from TRBV5-1 and TRBJ1-6, with D uncertain. V gave up 2 bases and J gave up 1 base, with 13 bases separating them. Germline V gene lookup returns CDR1 SGHRS and CDR2 YFSETQ. This CDR3 spans 17 amino acids. The CDR3 DNA reads TGCGCCAGCAGCTTCGACCCGTCGGCGTCCTATAATTCACCCCTCCACTTT. Its protein product is CASSFDPSASYNSPLHF.

This chain joins TRBV7-2 and TRBJ1-4; the D is unclear. Trimming stripped 0 bases from V and 4 bases from J, with 9 bases between. The CDR3 sequence is 15 residues long. CDR1 and CDR2 (germline): SGHTA, FQGNSA. The CDR3 nucleotides are TGTGCCAGCAGCTTAGCGTGGCAGGATAATGAAAAACTGTTTTTT. Protein product: CASSLAWQDNEKLFF.